This is a list of T cell receptor beta chains from one sample in a study of blood T cells in healthy people across ages. MiXCR, applied by TCRdb to the 5' RACE reads, yields one record per CDR3 protein. The sample consists of about 1,500,000 distinct CDR3 sequences, 42% of them appearing once. Sequenced material: blood. These receptors all come from a woman aged 18-35 years in good health. Both conserved end residues are part of each CDR3. Each record gives: clone size, J gene, V gene, D gene, CDR3 protein, CDR3 DNA. A D gene is named only where the DNA matches it firmly. Rows may omit the clone size; those that give it use once, few, many or a size class.

clone_size: NA
j_call: TRBJ2-1
v_call: TRBV12-3/TRBV12-4
d_call: NA
cdr3_aa: CASTANSYNEQFF
cdr3_nt: TGTGCCAGCACGGCCAATTCCTACAATGAGCAGTTCTTC

clone_size: few
j_call: TRBJ2-1
v_call: TRBV20-1
d_call: TRBD2
cdr3_aa: CSARSLAGVLLYNEQFF
cdr3_nt: TGCAGTGCTAGATCCCTAGCGGGAGTTCTCCTCTACAATGAGCAGTTCTTC

clone_size: once
j_call: TRBJ2-2
v_call: TRBV6-8
d_call: NA
cdr3_aa: CAGILDPGRANTGELFF
cdr3_nt: TGTGCCGGCATCCTCGACCCAGGCAGGGCGAACACCGGGGAGCTGTTTTTT

clone_size: few
j_call: TRBJ2-7
v_call: TRBV12-3/TRBV12-4
d_call: NA
cdr3_aa: CASSQVTGGVSEQYF
cdr3_nt: TGTGCCAGCAGTCAAGTTACAGGTGGAGTTTCGGAGCAGTACTTC

clone_size: NA
j_call: TRBJ2-3
v_call: TRBV13
d_call: NA
cdr3_aa: CASSLSSYISTDTQYF
cdr3_nt: TGTGCCAGCAGCTTGAGTAGCTATATAAGCACAGATACGCAGTATTTT

clone_size: NA
j_call: TRBJ1-5
v_call: TRBV24-1
d_call: NA
cdr3_aa: CATSDPGSNQPQHF
cdr3_nt: TGTGCCACCAGTGATCCAGGGTCAAATCAGCCCCAGCATTTT

clone_size: few
j_call: TRBJ2-3
v_call: TRBV20-1
d_call: NA
cdr3_aa: CSARHTGGVGDTQYF
cdr3_nt: TGCAGTGCTAGACATACTGGCGGGGTGGGAGATACGCAGTATTTT

clone_size: NA
j_call: TRBJ2-1
v_call: TRBV15
d_call: NA
cdr3_aa: CATSIPMADEQFF
cdr3_nt: TGTGCCACTAGCATCCCCATGGCGGATGAGCAGTTCTTC

clone_size: few
j_call: TRBJ1-4
v_call: TRBV20-1
d_call: NA
cdr3_aa: CSARPAGAGGVVGKLFF
cdr3_nt: TGCAGTGCTAGACCGGCGGGGGCCGGTGGTGTCGTTGGAAAACTGTTTTTT

clone_size: NA
j_call: TRBJ2-3
v_call: TRBV18
d_call: NA
cdr3_aa: CASSPSWAEDTQYF
cdr3_nt: TGTGCCAGCTCACCCAGCTGGGCGGAAGATACGCAGTATTTT

clone_size: few
j_call: TRBJ2-3
v_call: TRBV3-1
d_call: TRBD1
cdr3_aa: CASSRGTGTTDTQYF
cdr3_nt: TGTGCCAGCAGCCGAGGGACAGGGACCACAGATACGCAGTATTTT

clone_size: NA
j_call: TRBJ2-7
v_call: TRBV6-6
d_call: NA
cdr3_aa: CASSYGGGVYEQYF
cdr3_nt: TGTGCCAGCAGTTACGGGGGTGGGGTCTACGAGCAGTACTTC

clone_size: NA
j_call: TRBJ1-2
v_call: TRBV9
d_call: TRBD1
cdr3_aa: CASSGPGQGAFGYTF
cdr3_nt: TGTGCCAGCAGCGGACCGGGACAGGGGGCATTTGGCTACACCTTC

clone_size: NA
j_call: TRBJ1-4
v_call: TRBV12-3/TRBV12-4
d_call: TRBD1
cdr3_aa: CASSSWTGESEKLFF
cdr3_nt: TGTGCCAGCAGTTCCTGGACAGGGGAGAGTGAAAAACTGTTTTTT

clone_size: NA
j_call: TRBJ1-2
v_call: TRBV6-6
d_call: NA
cdr3_aa: CASSLDQRGYGYTF
cdr3_nt: TGTGCCAGCAGCCTCGACCAGCGGGGCTATGGCTACACCTTC

clone_size: NA
j_call: TRBJ2-1
v_call: TRBV7-2
d_call: TRBD2
cdr3_aa: CASSLHGTSGNLNEQFF
cdr3_nt: TGTGCCAGCAGCCTTCACGGGACTAGCGGGAACCTCAATGAGCAGTTCTTC

clone_size: NA
j_call: TRBJ2-7
v_call: TRBV6-1
d_call: NA
cdr3_aa: CASRTLRGAASSYEQYF
cdr3_nt: TGTGCCAGCAGAACCCTTCGCGGAGCTGCTAGCTCCTACGAGCAGTACTTC

clone_size: many
j_call: TRBJ2-7
v_call: TRBV29-1
d_call: TRBD2
cdr3_aa: CSVRVAGGTNEQYF
cdr3_nt: TGCAGCGTTAGGGTTGCGGGAGGGACAAACGAGCAGTACTTC

clone_size: NA
j_call: TRBJ2-5
v_call: TRBV7-9
d_call: NA
cdr3_aa: CASSLAASAPQYF
cdr3_nt: TGTGCCAGCAGCTTAGCCGCGAGCGCCCCCCAGTACTTC

clone_size: NA
j_call: TRBJ2-7
v_call: TRBV5-1
d_call: NA
cdr3_aa: CASSSGGGRSSYNEQYF
cdr3_nt: TGCGCCAGCAGCTCGGGCGGAGGCCGGAGCTCCTACAATGAGCAGTACTTC

clone_size: NA
j_call: TRBJ1-2
v_call: TRBV5-1
d_call: NA
cdr3_aa: CASSLDSSRTNYGYTF
cdr3_nt: TGCGCCAGCAGCTTGGACTCGTCGAGAACTAACTATGGCTACACCTTC

clone_size: NA
j_call: TRBJ1-4
v_call: TRBV15
d_call: NA
cdr3_aa: CATSRQTGQNEKLFF
cdr3_nt: TGTGCCACCAGCAGACAGACAGGTCAGAATGAAAAACTGTTTTTT

clone_size: NA
j_call: TRBJ2-7
v_call: TRBV20-1
d_call: TRBD2
cdr3_aa: CSKRGDSYEQYF
cdr3_nt: TGCAGCAAGCGGGGGGACTCCTACGAGCAGTACTTC

clone_size: few
j_call: TRBJ2-3
v_call: TRBV25-1
d_call: TRBD1
cdr3_aa: CASSENQGAFLDTQYF
cdr3_nt: TGTGCCAGCAGTGAGAATCAGGGGGCCTTCCTAGATACGCAGTATTTT

clone_size: NA
j_call: TRBJ1-2
v_call: TRBV6-1
d_call: TRBD1
cdr3_aa: CASSANTGVHGYTF
cdr3_nt: TGTGCCAGCAGTGCCAATACAGGGGTACATGGCTACACCTTC

clone_size: few
j_call: TRBJ1-1
v_call: TRBV3-1
d_call: TRBD1
cdr3_aa: CASSPPGQRNTEAFF
cdr3_nt: TGTGCCAGCAGCCCGCCGGGACAGCGGAACACTGAAGCTTTCTTT

clone_size: NA
j_call: TRBJ2-7
v_call: TRBV2
d_call: NA
cdr3_aa: CAIPDSRGDEQYF
cdr3_nt: TGTGCCATCCCGGACAGCCGAGGGGACGAGCAGTACTTC

clone_size: few
j_call: TRBJ2-7
v_call: TRBV5-1
d_call: NA
cdr3_aa: CASSSASSYNEQYF
cdr3_nt: TGCGCCAGCAGCTCGGCTTCCTCCTACAATGAGCAGTACTTC

clone_size: NA
j_call: TRBJ2-1
v_call: TRBV2
d_call: NA
cdr3_aa: CARQTAGEQFF
cdr3_nt: TGTGCCCGCCAGACAGCGGGTGAGCAGTTCTTC

clone_size: few
j_call: TRBJ2-3
v_call: TRBV4-2
d_call: NA
cdr3_aa: CASSQVGGLVSTDTQYF
cdr3_nt: TGTGCCAGCAGCCAAGTAGGTGGTTTGGTGTCCACAGATACGCAGTATTTT

clone_size: once
j_call: TRBJ1-1
v_call: TRBV5-1
d_call: NA
cdr3_aa: CASSVFVGNTEAFF
cdr3_nt: TGCGCCAGCAGCGTTTTCGTAGGGAACACTGAAGCTTTCTTT

clone_size: few
j_call: TRBJ2-3
v_call: TRBV7-2
d_call: NA
cdr3_aa: CASSFVDRDTQYF
cdr3_nt: TGTGCCAGCAGCTTTGTAGATAGGGATACGCAGTATTTT

clone_size: few
j_call: TRBJ1-2
v_call: TRBV5-1
d_call: NA
cdr3_aa: CASSLERGGYTF
cdr3_nt: TGCGCCAGCAGCTTGGAAAGGGGCGGCTACACCTTC

clone_size: few
j_call: TRBJ2-7
v_call: TRBV6-5
d_call: NA
cdr3_aa: CASSPMADGGSYEQYF
cdr3_nt: TGTGCCAGCAGCCCTATGGCCGACGGCGGCTCATACGAGCAGTACTTC

clone_size: NA
j_call: TRBJ2-7
v_call: TRBV27
d_call: TRBD2
cdr3_aa: CASTPGGSSYNEQYF
cdr3_nt: TGTGCTAGCACTCCCGGGGGGAGCTCCTACAATGAGCAGTACTTC

clone_size: NA
j_call: TRBJ2-1
v_call: TRBV19
d_call: TRBD2
cdr3_aa: CASGLAGGLDEQFF
cdr3_nt: TGTGCCAGCGGACTAGCGGGAGGGTTGGATGAGCAGTTCTTC

clone_size: NA
j_call: TRBJ1-2
v_call: TRBV7-9
d_call: NA
cdr3_aa: CASSLDRDPSGYTF
cdr3_nt: TGTGCCAGCAGCTTAGACAGGGACCCCAGTGGCTACACCTTC

clone_size: NA
j_call: TRBJ2-3
v_call: TRBV2
d_call: NA
cdr3_aa: CVSSLPGRDTQYF
cdr3_nt: TGTGTCAGCAGTCTCCCAGGGCGGGATACGCAGTATTTT

clone_size: few
j_call: TRBJ1-1
v_call: TRBV7-2
d_call: TRBD1
cdr3_aa: CASSLPGTGILAFF
cdr3_nt: TGTGCCAGCAGCTTACCAGGGACAGGGATTTTGGCTTTCTTT

clone_size: NA
j_call: TRBJ2-3
v_call: TRBV3-1
d_call: NA
cdr3_aa: CASSQDRRTDTQYF
cdr3_nt: TGTGCCAGCAGCCAAGATCGGCGCACAGATACGCAGTATTTT

clone_size: few
j_call: TRBJ2-3
v_call: TRBV3-1
d_call: TRBD2
cdr3_aa: CASSRPLAGRTDTQYF
cdr3_nt: TGTGCCAGCAGCCGGCCCCTAGCGGGACGTACAGATACGCAGTATTTT

clone_size: few
j_call: TRBJ2-7
v_call: TRBV29-1
d_call: TRBD2
cdr3_aa: CSVGSGRAGRSYEQYF
cdr3_nt: TGCAGCGTTGGGAGCGGGAGGGCCGGGAGGTCCTACGAGCAGTACTTC

clone_size: NA
j_call: TRBJ2-7
v_call: TRBV5-1
d_call: TRBD2
cdr3_aa: CASSLEGSGGSYEQYF
cdr3_nt: TGCGCCAGCAGCTTGGAGGGTAGCGGGGGCTCCTACGAGCAGTACTTC

clone_size: NA
j_call: TRBJ1-5
v_call: TRBV5-5
d_call: TRBD1
cdr3_aa: CASSLGQGVRNQPQHF
cdr3_nt: TGTGCCAGCAGCTTGGGACAGGGGGTACGGAATCAGCCCCAGCATTTT

clone_size: NA
j_call: TRBJ2-6
v_call: TRBV7-2
d_call: TRBD2
cdr3_aa: CASSLGAGGSSGANVLTF
cdr3_nt: TGTGCCAGCAGCTTAGGTGCGGGAGGGAGCTCTGGGGCCAACGTCCTGACTTTC

clone_size: NA
j_call: TRBJ2-7
v_call: TRBV6-1
d_call: NA
cdr3_aa: CASSERVTYEQYF
cdr3_nt: TGTGCCAGCAGTGAAAGGGTGACCTACGAGCAGTACTTC

clone_size: NA
j_call: TRBJ2-7
v_call: TRBV6-5
d_call: TRBD2
cdr3_aa: CPSSLGTTRYEQYF
cdr3_nt: TGTCCCAGCAGCCTGGGGACTACCCGCTACGAGCAGTACTTC

clone_size: NA
j_call: TRBJ2-1
v_call: TRBV5-1
d_call: TRBD2
cdr3_aa: CASSYSTGTSGSRLENEQFF
cdr3_nt: TGCGCCAGCAGCTACTCAACCGGGACTAGCGGGAGTAGGCTTGAGAATGAGCAGTTCTTC

clone_size: NA
j_call: TRBJ2-1
v_call: TRBV11-2
d_call: NA
cdr3_aa: CATAARGWLYNEQFF
cdr3_nt: TGTGCCACCGCGGCCCGCGGGTGGCTTTACAATGAGCAGTTCTTC

clone_size: few
j_call: TRBJ2-7
v_call: TRBV7-3
d_call: TRBD2
cdr3_aa: CASSLGGGITYEQYF
cdr3_nt: TGTGCCAGCAGCTTAGGGGGAGGGATAACCTACGAGCAGTACTTC

clone_size: few
j_call: TRBJ2-1
v_call: TRBV2
d_call: NA
cdr3_aa: CVSRGSYEQFF
cdr3_nt: TGTGTAAGTCGAGGGAGCTATGAGCAGTTCTTC

clone_size: NA
j_call: TRBJ2-7
v_call: TRBV28
d_call: NA
cdr3_aa: CASSSPGVPEQYF
cdr3_nt: TGTGCCAGCAGTTCCCCGGGAGTTCCCGAGCAGTACTTC

clone_size: NA
j_call: TRBJ2-7
v_call: TRBV20-1
d_call: NA
cdr3_aa: CSASQVAGGTYEQYF
cdr3_nt: TGCAGTGCTTCTCAGGTGGCGGGCGGCACCTACGAGCAGTACTTC